Listed below are T cell receptor beta chains from one sample, sequenced in a study of T cells in Graves' hyperthyroidism and ophthalmopathy. TCRdb analysed the multiplex PCR reads with MiXCR anew, one entry per CDR3 protein. Here the sample spans a few hundred thousand distinct CDR3 sequences, less than 20% being singletons. Sequenced sample: blood. The receptors shown here come from a woman under 30 with Graves' hyperthyroidism. CDR3s include the opening cysteine and the closing phenylalanine or tryptophan. D genes are given only for firm matches. Part of the rows lack a size; the others show once, few, many or a class for expanded clones.

cdr3_length d_call j_call clone_size v_call cdr3_nt cdr3_aa
15 NA TRBJ1-1 many TRBV18 TGTGCCAGCTCACCACAGCAGGGCCCGAACACTGAAGCTTTCTTT CASSPQQGPNTEAFF
13 NA TRBJ2-5 NA TRBV20-1 TGCAGTGCTAGAGGGGGTGTTGGAGAGACCCAGTACTTC CSARGGVGETQYF
18 NA TRBJ2-3 many TRBV15 TGTGCCACCAGCAGAGATCAGGGCGGGGGCGAAAGCACAGATACGCAGTATTTT CATSRDQGGGESTDTQYF
14 TRBD1 TRBJ1-2 many TRBV3-1 TGTGCCAGCAGCCAAGCGGGACAGGGGTATGGCTACACCTTC CASSQAGQGYGYTF
15 NA TRBJ1-3 few TRBV2 TGTGCCACCAAAACCGACAGAAGCTCTGGAAACACCATATATTTT CATKTDRSSGNTIYF
15 NA TRBJ2-1 few TRBV4-1 TGCGCCAGCAGCCAAGTCCACCAGGGGAGCGGCGAGCAGTTCTTC CASSQVHQGSGEQFF
13 TRBD1 TRBJ2-2 NA TRBV12-3/TRBV12-4 TGTGCCAGCCGAGACAGGGACGGCGGGGAGCTGTTTTTT CASRDRDGGELFF
16 TRBD2 TRBJ2-1 many TRBV7-8 TGTGCCAGCAGCTTATGGGGGGAGGGGTCCTACAATGAGCAGTTCTTC CASSLWGEGSYNEQFF
15 NA TRBJ2-3 few TRBV9 TGTGCCAGCAGCGTAGACGCCAGTATCACAGATACGCAGTATTTT CASSVDASITDTQYF
15 NA TRBJ2-3 many TRBV7-9 TGTGCCGCCCTCCGGGAGCAGGGTCTGTCAGATACGCAGTATTTT CAALREQGLSDTQYF
15 NA TRBJ2-7 many TRBV28 TGTGCCAGCAGCCTGGATCCCGGGTCGTCCTACGAGCAGTACTTC CASSLDPGSSYEQYF
16 TRBD1 TRBJ1-3 NA TRBV5-4 TGTGCCAGCAGCCGGGGACAGGGCGGCTATGGAAACACCATATATTTT CASSRGQGGYGNTIYF
20 TRBD2 TRBJ2-1 many TRBV28 TGTGCCAGCAGTTTCCTTTGGTTCGGGACTAGCGGGACTTCTGGGGATGAGCAGTTCTTC CASSFLWFGTSGTSGDEQFF
15 NA TRBJ1-2 many TRBV12-3/TRBV12-4 TGTGCCAGCAGTTTAGAATGGGCGCGGAACTATGGCTACACCTTC CASSLEWARNYGYTF
16 TRBD2 TRBJ2-1 NA TRBV11-2 TGTGCCAGCAGCTTATCTGTTGGGGGACTACCCAATGAGCAGTTCTTC CASSLSVGGLPNEQFF
15 TRBD1 TRBJ2-5 NA TRBV6-5 TGTGCCAGCAGTTACAACCCGGGACAGCAAGAGACCCAGTACTTC CASSYNPGQQETQYF